The rows below give T cell receptor beta chains drawn from one sample of a study of circulating CD8 cells and anti-PD-1 response in melanoma. Using its own MiXCR run on the reads, TCRdb lists one record per CDR3 protein. Among approximately 1,200 distinct CDR3 sequences listed, under 8.5% were seen once. The sample consisted of CD8+ T cells from PBMCs, taken at baseline or after one month of anti-PD-1 therapy (not recorded which). The receptors originated from a human donor with melanoma. CDR3s include the opening cysteine and the closing phenylalanine or tryptophan. The D gene is left open where the match is weak. Clone size is stated in some rows and not others, as once, few, many or a class when expanded.

D	size	V	J	length	DNA	CDR3
-	medium-sized	TRBV6-2/TRBV6-3	TRBJ1-5	15	TGTGCCAGCGACCTGAAGTTCTATAGCAATCAGCCCCAGCATTTT	CASDLKFYSNQPQHF
-	medium-sized	TRBV6-6	TRBJ1-1	17	TGTGCCAGCAGTAGACCAGACGGCGGAGGGGAGATGTCTGAAGCTCTCTTT	CASSRPDGGGEMSEALF
TRBD1	large	TRBV2	TRBJ1-1	13	TGTGCCAGCAGCGGACAGGGGAACTCTGAAGCTTTCTTT	CASSGQGNSEAFF
-	medium-sized	TRBV5-4	TRBJ2-2	14	TGTGCCAGCAGCTTAGGGCAGATCACCGGGGAGCTGTTTTTT	CASSLGQITGELFF
TRBD1	medium-sized	TRBV7-9	TRBJ2-1	13	TGTGCCAGCAGCTTAGGGACAGGGTATGAGCAGTTCTTC	CASSLGTGYEQFF
-	medium-sized	TRBV19	TRBJ2-1	13	TGTGCCAGTAGTATACTGGGATACAATGAGCAGTTCTTC	CASSILGYNEQFF
-	medium-sized	TRBV19	TRBJ1-1	11	TGTGCCAGTAGTAGCCGGGCTGAAGCTTTCTTT	CASSSRAEAFF
TRBD1	large	TRBV28	TRBJ2-7	14	TGTGCCAGCAGTAGACAGGGGGCTCAAAACGAGCAGTACTTC	CASSRQGAQNEQYF
-	medium-sized	TRBV28	TRBJ1-4	16	TGTGCCAGCAGTTTGCTCGGGGATGCAACTAATGAAAAACTGTTTTTT	CASSLLGDATNEKLFF
TRBD1	medium-sized	TRBV27	TRBJ2-3	15	TGTGCCAGCAGTCCCTGGACAGGAAGCACAGATACGCAGTATTTT	CASSPWTGSTDTQYF
-	large	TRBV27	TRBJ2-1	13	TGTGCCAGCAGTTTAGGACTCTACAATGAGCAGTTCTTC	CASSLGLYNEQFF
-	medium-sized	TRBV20-1	TRBJ2-7	13	TGCAGTGCCGTGGGGCGAGGAGGGTACGAGCAGTACTTC	CSAVGRGGYEQYF
TRBD1	medium-sized	TRBV29-1	TRBJ2-2	14	TGCAGCGTTGACAGGGGGCAGAGGACCGGGGAGCTGTTTTTT	CSVDRGQRTGELFF
TRBD1	medium-sized	TRBV19	TRBJ1-1	14	TGTGCCAGTAGTATGGTTGCAGGGGGTCTTGAAGCTTTCTTT	CASSMVAGGLEAFF
TRBD2	large	TRBV4-1	TRBJ2-3	16	TGCGCCAGCAGCCAAAAAGGACTAGCGAGCATAGATACGCAGTATTTT	CASSQKGLASIDTQYF
-	-	TRBV13	TRBJ1-2	15	TGTGCCAGCAGCTTTATGTCGGGACCTAACTATGGCTACACCTTC	CASSFMSGPNYGYTF
-	medium-sized	TRBV6-1	TRBJ1-5	15	TGTGCCAGCAGTGAATTACAGGGAAGCAATCAGCCCCAGCATTTT	CASSELQGSNQPQHF
TRBD2	large	TRBV7-8	TRBJ2-5	16	TGTGCCAGCAGCCTCGTGGAGCGGGGGGGCCAAGAGACCCAGTACTTC	CASSLVERGGQETQYF
TRBD1	-	TRBV4-2	TRBJ1-2	16	TGTGCCAGCAGTCAACACCCCGGGACAGGGAACTATGGCTACACCTTC	CASSQHPGTGNYGYTF
-	-	TRBV28	TRBJ2-1	13	TGTGCCAGCAGTCCTAGGCTAAGCAATGAGCAGTTCTTC	CASSPRLSNEQFF
-	medium-sized	TRBV25-1	TRBJ2-2	15	TGTGCCAGCAGTGATGCGACCTCGGACACCGGGGAGCTGTTTTTT	CASSDATSDTGELFF
-	large	TRBV7-2	TRBJ2-1	13	TGTGCCAGCAGCTTAATTGCAGCGGATGAGCAGTTCTTC	CASSLIAADEQFF
-	medium-sized	TRBV28	TRBJ2-5	15	TGTGCCAGCAGTCCCGGAACTAGTTCCTCAGAGACCCAGTACTTC	CASSPGTSSSETQYF
-	medium-sized	TRBV5-5	TRBJ1-6	18	TGTGCCAGCAGCCCGGGACATACTTTTAGCTCCTATAATTCACCCCTCCACTTT	CASSPGHTFSSYNSPLHF
TRBD2	large	TRBV19	TRBJ2-1	15	TGTGCCAGTAGTATACTAGCGGGGGGGCCTAATGAGCAGTTCTTC	CASSILAGGPNEQFF
-	-	TRBV28	TRBJ2-3	15	TGTGCCAGCAGTTTCTTTGGATCCTTCACAGATACGCAGTATTTT	CASSFFGSFTDTQYF
TRBD1	large	TRBV5-6	TRBJ1-2	14	TGTGCCAGCAGCTTGGGAGGGGGCTCCTATGGCTACACCTTC	CASSLGGGSYGYTF
-	large	TRBV27	TRBJ2-7	15	TGTGCCAGCAGTTTATCCTACAGGAGCTCCTACGAGCAGTACTTC	CASSLSYRSSYEQYF
-	large	TRBV19	TRBJ2-6	15	TGTGCCAGTAGCGACAGATCGGACGGGGCCAACGTCCTGACTTTC	CASSDRSDGANVLTF
TRBD2	large	TRBV5-6	TRBJ2-3	17	TGTGCCAGCAGCAGGCTAGCGGGTACGGAAAGCACAGATACGCAGTATTTT	CASSRLAGTESTDTQYF
TRBD1	large	TRBV4-1	TRBJ2-7	14	TGCGCCAGCAGCCAAGCGGACAGGGCCGGAGGGCAGTACTTC	CASSQADRAGGQYF
-	few	TRBV28	TRBJ2-7	14	TGTGCCAGCAGTTTATCAGGCGGGGACTACGAGCAGTACTTC	CASSLSGGDYEQYF
TRBD2	large	TRBV27	TRBJ2-3	15	TGTGCCAGCAGTAGGACTAGTCAGGGATTTTTTACGCAGTATTTT	CASSRTSQGFFTQYF
TRBD2	medium-sized	TRBV30	TRBJ2-3	15	TGTGCCTGGAGTGTCAGCGGGGGGGCGCGAGATACGCAGTATTTT	CAWSVSGGARDTQYF
-	few	TRBV6-4	TRBJ2-2	12	TGTGCCAGCAGTGACATCACCGGGGAGCTGTTTTTT	CASSDITGELFF
TRBD1	large	TRBV27	TRBJ1-2	13	TGTGCCAGCAGCTGGACAGGGGGCGGTGGCTACACCTTC	CASSWTGGGGYTF
TRBD1	medium-sized	TRBV29-1	TRBJ2-7	13	TGCAGCGCCGGGGACAGGGAGACCTACGAGCAGTACTTC	CSAGDRETYEQYF
-	large	TRBV12-3/TRBV12-4	TRBJ1-3	17	TGTGCCAGCAGTTGGCCCGTACCGGGTACATCTGGAAACACCATATATTTT	CASSWPVPGTSGNTIYF
-	medium-sized	TRBV27	TRBJ1-1	13	TGTGCCAGCAGTTTAGGCAAGAACACTGAAGCTTTCTTT	CASSLGKNTEAFF
TRBD1	medium-sized	TRBV28	TRBJ2-5	15	TGTGCCAGCAGTTTATATGGGACAGCCGAAGAGACCCAGTACTTC	CASSLYGTAEETQYF
TRBD2	large	TRBV27	TRBJ2-2	16	TGTGCCAGCAGTTCAAGCGGGGGGTCCTACACCGGGGAGCTGTTTTTT	CASSSSGGSYTGELFF
-	medium-sized	TRBV5-5	TRBJ2-5	13	TGTGCCAGCAGCTTGGTGAACGACGAGACCCAGTACTTC	CASSLVNDETQYF
-	large	TRBV9	TRBJ1-1	15	TGTGCCAGCAGCGTAGGGGGGACTTTGAACACTGAAGCTTTCTTT	CASSVGGTLNTEAFF
-	medium-sized	TRBV19	TRBJ1-1	12	TGTGCCAGTAGTATGGGGGGCCCTGAAGCTTTCTTT	CASSMGGPEAFF
-	medium-sized	TRBV19	TRBJ2-7	17	TGTGCCAGTAGTATTGGGGAGACCGACTTCGGGACTTATGAGCAGTACTTC	CASSIGETDFGTYEQYF
TRBD2	medium-sized	TRBV4-1	TRBJ2-7	15	TGCGCCAGCAGCCAAGATCAAGGAGCGGGGAACGAGCAGTACTTC	CASSQDQGAGNEQYF